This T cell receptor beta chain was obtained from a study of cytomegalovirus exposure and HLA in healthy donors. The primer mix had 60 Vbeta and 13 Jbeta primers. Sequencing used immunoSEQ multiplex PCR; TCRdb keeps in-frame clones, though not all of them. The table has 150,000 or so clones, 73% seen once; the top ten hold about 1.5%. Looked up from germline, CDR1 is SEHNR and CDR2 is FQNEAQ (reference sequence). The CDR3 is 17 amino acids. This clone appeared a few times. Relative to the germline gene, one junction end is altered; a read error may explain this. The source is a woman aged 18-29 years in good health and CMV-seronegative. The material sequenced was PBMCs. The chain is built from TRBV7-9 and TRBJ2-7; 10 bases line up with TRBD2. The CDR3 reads CSSSPELLAGASYEQYF. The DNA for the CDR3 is TGTTCCAGCAGCCCCGAGTTGCTAGCGGGGGCCTCCTACGAGCAGTACTTC.